These 20 T cell receptor beta chains originate from one sample sequenced in a study of T cell changes during pregnancy in multiple sclerosis. Measured with immunoSEQ multiplex PCR; TCRdb has only the in-frame clones, and not every one. The table shows under 130,000 clones, with roughly 92% occurring only once. This material consisted of peripheral blood, taken after pregnancy. The receptor set was obtained from a female donor with multiple sclerosis, enrolled in a pregnancy study.

DNA for the CDR3: TGTGCCAGCAGCCAAGTAGCGGGGAATCAGCAGTTCTTC. Its protein is CASSQVAGNQQFF. The V gene is TRBV14, the J gene TRBJ2-1, with 8 bases matching TRBD2. CDR3 length: 13 amino acids. V lost 1 base and J lost 11; bases outside the gene matches: 4. CDR1 is SGHDN and CDR2 is FVKESK in the germline V gene.

V and J are TRBV19 and TRBJ1-1, with D maybe TRBD1 (6 bases). Germline assignment: CDR1 LNHDA and CDR2 SQIVND (reference sequence). With 6 bases removed from V and 4 bases from J, the gap between germline ends came to 18 bases. The CDR3 spans 15 residues. CDR3 in DNA: TGTGCCAGTAGGAGGTCTGGGAGGGGGAGCACTGAAGCTTTCTTT. This gives the protein CASRRSGRGSTEAFF.

The chain combines TRBV6-1 with TRBJ2-7; a possible D gene is TRBD2 (6 bases). The CDR3 covers 14 residues. V shed 3 bases and J shed 5 bases, with 14 bases lying between them. From germline, CDR1 is MNHNS and CDR2 SASEGT. The DNA for the CDR3 is TGTGCCAGCAGTGACCTCGGGAGTCTCGACGAGCAGTACTTC. Its protein product is CASSDLGSLDEQYF.

This rearrangement joins TRBV4-1 to TRBJ1-1, with a possible D match to TRBD1 (5 bases). The CDR3 contains 15 residues. V was shortened by 0 bases and J by 5 bases, with 13 bases between the two germline ends. Germline V gene lookup returns CDR1 MGHRA and CDR2 YSYEKL. The CDR3 is CASSQEPPRATEAFF. The CDR3 DNA is TGCGCCAGCAGCCAAGAACCCCCCAGGGCAACTGAAGCTTTCTTT.

This clone appeared once. The V gene is TRBV4-1, the J gene TRBJ1-1; unclear D gene. Looked up from germline, CDR1 is MGHRA and CDR2 is YSYEKL. V dropped 4 bases and J dropped 0 bases, with 12 bases sitting between them. The CDR3 extends over 15 amino acids. As DNA, the CDR3 is TGCGCCAGCAGCCTCCCGGTTCCGATGAACACTGAAGCTTTCTTT. Its translation: CASSLPVPMNTEAFF.

The chain combines TRBV5-1 with TRBJ2-2, with D unclear. The CDR3 totals 14 residues. V lost 0 bases and J lost 2, with 5 bases in between. The V gene's germline CDR1 is SGHRS and CDR2 YFSETQ. The CDR3 DNA is TGCGCCAGCAGCTTGGACAGCAACACCGGGGAGCTGTTTTTT. This encodes CASSLDSNTGELFF.

This clone was counted many times. The rearrangement links TRBV6-1 to TRBJ2-6; TRBD1 matches at 11 bases. V was clipped by 4 bases and J by 2 bases; unmatched bases: 4. The CDR3 loop spans 17 amino acids. Germline values: CDR1 MNHNS, CDR2 SASEGT. The CDR3 DNA is TGTGCCAGCAGTGCGATGGGACAGGGGGCTGGGGCCAACGTCCTGACTTTC. Its translation is CASSAMGQGAGANVLTF.

This clone was counted once. This chain connects TRBV29-1 to TRBJ2-7; D is ambiguous. Trimming took 2 bases from V and 3 from J, leaving 8 bases between them. The CDR3 covers 12 residues. Looked up from germline, CDR1 is SQVTM and CDR2 is ANQGSEA. In DNA form, the CDR3 reads TGCAGCGTTGAACAGGAAAACTACGAGCAGTACTTC. Its translation is CSVEQENYEQYF.

The chain couples TRBV7-8 to TRBJ2-3, with D hard to call. Germline V lookup: CDR1 SGHVS, CDR2 FQNEAQ. V shed 2 bases and J shed 0 bases, with 9 bases lying between them. This CDR3 contains 15 residues. The CDR3 loop reads CASSLSSTSTDTQYF. CDR3 sequence (DNA): TGTGCCAGCAGCTTAAGCTCGACAAGCACAGATACGCAGTATTTT. The whole variable domain, filled in from reference TRBV7-8 and TRBJ2-3, reads GAGVSQSPRYKVAKRGQDVALRCDPISGHVSLFWYQQALGQGPEFLTYFQNEAQLDKSGLPSDRFFAERPEGSVSTLKIQRTQQEDSAVYLCASSLSSTSTDTQYFGPGTRLTVL.

This clone was seen once. V and J are TRBV7-2 and TRBJ1-6; TRBD1 is a possible D gene (6 bases). From germline, CDR1 is SGHTA and CDR2 FQGNSA. CDR3 length equals 16 residues. The V gene lost 0 bases and the J gene lost 9 bases, with 15 bases spanning the gap. The CDR3 bases are TGTGCCAGCAGCTTAGCCACGGGCGTAGGGGGTTCACCCCTCCACTTT. Protein product: CASSLATGVGGSPLHF.

The rearrangement links TRBV7-6 to TRBJ1-2; perhaps TRBD1 as D (5 bases). Germline-derived CDR1 and CDR2 are SGHVS and FNYEAQ. V lost 4 bases to trimming and J lost 7 bases, with 10 bases between them. CDR3 length: 12 residues. In nucleotides, the CDR3 is TGTGCCAGCAGCTCGGACACGATTGGCTACACCTTC. Its translation: CASSSDTIGYTF.

This sequence joins TRBV7-9 and TRBJ2-4, with D perhaps matching TRBD2 (6 bases). Germline assignment: CDR1 SEHNR and CDR2 FQNEAQ (reference sequence). This CDR3 contains 13 residues. V shed 5 bases and J shed 6 bases, with 11 bases lying between them. As DNA, the CDR3 is TGTGCCAGCAGCGTTGTGGGGGGAAACATTCAGTACTTC. It is translated as CASSVVGGNIQYF.

The chain joins TRBV29-1 to TRBJ1-2; tentative D call: TRBD1 (5 bases). Germline V lookup: CDR1 SQVTM, CDR2 ANQGSEA. The CDR3 spans 12 residues. Deletions cut 3 bases from V and 4 bases from J, with 9 bases between. The CDR3 spells CSVEDNRYGYTF. The DNA for the CDR3 is TGCAGCGTTGAGGACAACCGCTATGGCTACACCTTC. Using reference TRBV29-1 and TRBJ1-2 for the parts outside the CDR3, the full variable domain is SAVISQKPSRDICQRGTSLTIQCQVDSQVTMMFWYRQQPGQSLTLIATANQGSEATYESGFVIDKFPISRPNLTFSTLTVSNMSPEDSSIYLCSVEDNRYGYTFGSGTRLTVV.

The genes are TRBV29-1 and TRBJ2-1; perhaps TRBD2 as D (6 bases). Germline values: CDR1 SQVTM, CDR2 ANQGSEA. This CDR3 is 14 amino acids long. CDR3 sequence (DNA): TGCAGTGCCGGGGGATTAAGCTCCTACAATGAGCAGTTCTTC. This gives the protein CSAGGLSSYNEQFF.

The chain carries TRBV7-9 and TRBJ2-5; 7 bases line up with TRBD1. The germline CDR1 and CDR2 sequences are SEHNR and FQNEAQ (reference sequence). The CDR3 length is 14 residues. After removal of 1 base from V and 5 bases from J, the junction contained 4 bases not matched to a gene. The CDR3 sequence is CASSLERGQETQYF. The CDR3 DNA reads as TGTGCCAGCAGCTTAGAAAGGGGGCAGGAGACCCAGTACTTC.

The chain is built from TRBV11-2 and TRBJ1-1, with 7 nucleotides matching TRBD1. V dropped 4 bases and J dropped 1; count of bases not matched to a gene: 3. CDR1 and CDR2 from the germline V gene are SGHAT and FQNNGV. The CDR3 has 14 amino acids. DNA of the CDR3: TGTGCCAGCAGCTACAGGGGACGGAACACTGAAGCTTTCTTT. Its protein product is CASSYRGRNTEAFF.

V usage is TRBV27 and J usage is TRBJ1-1; unclear D gene. Trimming removed 2 bases at V and 4 bases at J, with 14 bases between. This CDR3 is built from 15 residues. The germline V gene has CDR1 MNHEY and CDR2 SMNVEV (reference sequence). This chain's CDR3 is CASSLKPARITEAFF. The CDR3 DNA is TGTGCCAGCAGTTTAAAGCCGGCGAGGATCACTGAAGCTTTCTTT.

This chain connects TRBV7-7 to TRBJ2-6; possible D gene TRBD1, 6 bases. Germline V lookup: CDR1 SSHAT, CDR2 FNYEAQ (reference sequence). The CDR3 totals 17 residues. The V end lost 5 bases, the J end lost 0 bases, and 14 bases lay between the germline ends. This CDR3 reads CASSPGRTVSGANVLTF. In DNA form, the CDR3 reads TGTGCCAGCAGCCCTGGTCGGACAGTCTCTGGGGCCAACGTCCTGACTTTC.

The CDR3 sequence is CASRGGGGYTF. The CDR3 nucleotides are TGTGCCAGCAGAGGGGGCGGGGGCTACACCTTC. The rearrangement links TRBV6-1 to TRBJ1-2, with 7 bases aligning to TRBD1. The junction had 3 bases not matched to a gene; V was cut back by 6 bases and J by 8 bases. CDR1 is MNHNS, CDR2 SASEGT, per germline. The CDR3 contains 11 residues.

V gene TRBV19 combines with J gene TRBJ1-4; no definite D call. V dropped 6 bases and J dropped 13 bases, with 27 bases sitting between them. CDR1 is LNHDA, CDR2 SQIVND, per germline (reference sequence). CDR3 length: 16 residues. This CDR3 is CASRSIGGPASVRLFF. CDR3 nucleotides: TGTGCCAGTAGGTCTATCGGTGGGCCAGCCTCGGTTCGACTGTTTTTT.